This T cell receptor beta chain was obtained from a study of identical twins. TCRdb analysed the 5' RACE reads with MiXCR anew, one entry per CDR3 protein. The sample consists of approximately 620,000 distinct CDR3 sequences, around 8.6% of them appearing once. Overall study findings and caveats: Compared with models, monozygotic twins showed more out-of-frame TCR alpha sharing.

CDR3 length equals 14 residues. Germline V gene data show CDR1 as ENHRY and CDR2 as SYGVKD. V dropped 5 bases and J dropped 5; count of bases not matched to a gene: 4. Many counts were recorded for this clonotype. Its specificity is not known. This same sample was also part of a study on yellow fever vaccine responses in identical twins.

The sequenced sample consisted of PBMCs. This receptor was taken from a woman younger than 30 in good health. The rearrangement uses TRBV10-3 and TRBJ2-5; TRBD2 matches 11 bases. The CDR3 reads CAISILAGDETQYF. In nucleotides, the CDR3 is TGTGCCATCAGTATACTAGCGGGAGATGAGACCCAGTACTTC.